The following is a TCR beta chain sequence with its context. Its antigen is still unknown. This sample is part of a study of OX40 agonist ivuxolimab in advanced cancers. Background on the study: Patients enrolled in dose escalation were diagnosed with hepatocellular carcinoma, melanoma, renal cell or head and neck cancer. Study-wide points: Circulating CD4+ and CD8+ T cells showed clonal expansion by week 6 at 0.1 to 3.0 mg/kg. Some of the nonresponding patients also showed low levels of normalized T-cell clonal expansion.

V shed 6 bases, J shed 2 bases, and the junction held 7 bases outside the gene matches. CDR1 SGHVS and CDR2 FQNEAQ come from the germline V gene. The CDR3 runs to 15 residues. Some clones are missing from TCRdb's copy, which holds only in-frame ones; the method was immunoSEQ multiplex PCR. The table lists 15,000 to 20,000 clones, 70% to 90% of them singletons. The input for sequencing was CD4+ or CD8+ T cells sorted from blood, taken in a trial of the OX40 agonist ivuxolimab. V gene TRBV7-8 combines with J gene TRBJ1-5, with 7 positions matching TRBD1. The sequence was obtained from an adult with an advanced solid tumor such as melanoma, head and neck, liver or kidney cancer. The CDR3 nucleotides read TGTGCCAGCAGATCCGACAGGGACCGCAATCAGCCCCAGCATTTT. This codes for CASRSDRDRNQPQHF.